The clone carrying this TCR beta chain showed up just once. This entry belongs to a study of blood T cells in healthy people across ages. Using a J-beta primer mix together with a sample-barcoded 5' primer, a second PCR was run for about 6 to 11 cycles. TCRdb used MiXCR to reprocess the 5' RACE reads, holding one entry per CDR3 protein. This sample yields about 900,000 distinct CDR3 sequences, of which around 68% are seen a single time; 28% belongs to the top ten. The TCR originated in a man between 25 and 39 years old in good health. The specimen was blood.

This CDR3 reads CASSEFYPWDARGNEQFF. The CDR3 DNA is TGTGCCAGCAGTGAATTTTATCCTTGGGATGCGCGAGGGAATGAGCAGTTCTTC. This chain uses TRBV25-1 with TRBJ2-1; D may be TRBD2 (5 bases). The CDR3 is made up of 18 amino acids. V dropped 1 base and J dropped 7 bases, with 23 bases sitting between them. Germline V gene data show CDR1 as MGHDK and CDR2 as SYGVNS.